The sample holds a few counts of the clone carrying this TCR beta chain. The sample belongs to a study of T cell responses to AZD1222 COVID-19 vaccine. Here immunoSEQ multiplex PCR was the method, and the copy in TCRdb shows in-frame clones only, minus some. The data contain tens of thousands of clones, 60% to 80% of them singletons. The CDR3 spans 15 residues. Trimming took 6 bases from V and 5 from J; bases not matched to a gene: 11. Per germline, CDR1 MNHEY and CDR2 SMNVEV (reference sequence). The chain employs TRBV27 and TRBJ2-3, with 7 bases lining up with TRBD2. The receptor comes from an adult in good health. Sample: peripheral blood, taken on day 0 of AZD1222 vaccination. The CDR3 is CASRNGGGYEDTQYF. CDR3 bases: TGTGCCAGCAGGAATGGGGGGGGGTATGAAGATACGCAGTATTTT.